This entry lists 18 T cell receptor beta chains sequenced from one sample in a study of cytomegalovirus exposure and HLA in healthy donors. Primers for the PCR totalled 60 Vbeta and 13 Jbeta. Profiling relied on immunoSEQ multiplex PCR, and the TCRdb table lists in-frame clones only, not all of them. The table includes around 140,000 clones, 75% to 90% detected once. The sequencing sample was made of PBMCs. These receptors all stem from a man aged 35 to 55 in good health and CMV-seronegative.

This chain's CDR3 is CASSIGVENSPLHF. DNA of the CDR3: TGTGCCAGTAGTATAGGAGTAGAGAATTCACCCCTCCACTTT. The chain combines TRBV19 with TRBJ1-6; D is uncertain. This CDR3 has 14 residues. V lost 1 base to trimming and J lost 7 bases, with 8 bases between them. The germline V gene encodes CDR1 LNHDA and CDR2 SQIVND (reference sequence).

This chain links TRBV7-6 with TRBJ2-1; maybe TRBD2 (5 bases). The germline CDR1 and CDR2 sequences are SGHVS and FNYEAQ. Trimming left V 2 bases short and J 8 bases short, with 10 bases between. The CDR3 spans 13 residues. The CDR3 DNA is TGTGCCAGCAGCTTATTAGGGAGCCATGAGCAGTTCTTC. Translated, it gives CASSLLGSHEQFF.

This clone was seen only once. The chain uses TRBV27 and TRBJ1-5; D is possibly TRBD1 (6 bases). The germline V gene encodes CDR1 MNHEY and CDR2 SMNVEV (reference sequence). The CDR3 consists of 15 residues. Trimming left V 5 bases short and J 5 bases short, with 16 bases between. The CDR3, as DNA: TGTGCCAGCAGTAGGACCGGGACAAAACATCAGCCCCAGCATTTT. Translation gives CASSRTGTKHQPQHF.

The V gene is TRBV9, the J gene TRBJ2-5; possibly TRBD2 for D (5 bases). Germline lookup yields CDR1 SGDLS and CDR2 YYNGEE. This CDR3 has 14 residues. Trimming left V 1 base short and J 6 bases short, with 13 bases between. This CDR3 is CASSVLDSRQTQYF. The CDR3 nucleotides are TGTGCCAGCAGCGTATTGGACTCCCGACAGACCCAGTACTTC.

This clone was seen a few times. V is TRBV2 and J is TRBJ2-3, with 11 positions matching TRBD2. The V segment lost 5 bases and the J segment 4 bases; nucleotides outside the gene matches: 8. CDR3 length equals 16 residues. The germline V gene encodes CDR1 SNHLY and CDR2 FYNNEI. CDR3 region: CASSPGLAGGADTQYF. The CDR3 nucleotides are TGTGCCAGCAGTCCGGGGCTAGCGGGAGGTGCAGATACGCAGTATTTT.

The sample holds a few counts of this clone. The chain carries TRBV28 and TRBJ1-2; no firm D call. CDR1 is MDHEN, CDR2 SYDVKM, per germline. CDR3 length: 12 amino acids. The ends were cut back, 8 bases at V and 2 bases at J, with 9 bases in the middle. The chain's CDR3 is CASEGENYGYTF. CDR3 nucleotides: TGTGCCAGCGAGGGCGAAAACTATGGCTACACCTTC.

The chain has TRBV7-6 and TRBJ1-6; 7 nucleotides match TRBD1. Trimming took 1 base from V and 7 from J; bases not matched to a gene: 7. The CDR3 sequence is 16 residues long. Germline V gives CDR1 SGHVS, CDR2 FNYEAQ. The CDR3 is CASSLEAATGNSPLHF. The CDR3 DNA sequence: TGTGCCAGCAGCTTAGAAGCCGCGACAGGGAATTCACCCCTCCACTTT. Looking up the rest from reference TRBV7-6 and TRBJ1-6 gives the full variable domain: GAGVSQSPRYKVTKRGQDVALRCDPISGHVSLYWYRQALGQGPEFLTYFNYEAQQDKSGLPNDRFSAERPEGSISTLTIQRTEQRDSAMYRCASSLEAATGNSPLHFGNGTRLTVT.

V and J are TRBV11-2 and TRBJ2-5; the D is unclear. The V gene lost 3 bases and the J gene lost 2 bases, with 7 bases spanning the gap. From germline, CDR1 is SGHAT and CDR2 FQNNGV. The CDR3 has 13 residues. CDR3 bases: TGTGCCAGCAGCTTGATAACACAAGAGACCCAGTACTTC. Translating it yields CASSLITQETQYF.

This clone was seen only a few times. The CDR3 is CASISPPGGSYYGYTF. The CDR3 coding sequence is TGTGCCAGCATATCCCCCCCAGGGGGAAGCTACTATGGCTACACCTTC. The rearrangement links TRBV28 to TRBJ1-2; 7 nucleotides agree with TRBD1. V gave up 7 bases and J gave up 3 bases; unmatched junction bases: 14. The CDR3 has 16 amino acids. Germline V lookup: CDR1 MDHEN, CDR2 SYDVKM.

The chain has TRBV4-3 and TRBJ2-1; 9 nucleotides agree with TRBD1. V gave up 1 base and J gave up 13 bases; unmatched junction bases: 8. This CDR3 region has 14 residues. Germline loops: CDR1 LGHNA, CDR2 YSLEER. The CDR3 DNA sequence: TGCGCCAGCAGCCAAGGTCTGGGGGACAGGGAACAGTTCTTC. The encoded protein is CASSQGLGDREQFF.

This chain links TRBV5-4 with TRBJ1-1; D call uncertain. Germline V lookup: CDR1 SGHNT, CDR2 YYREEE (reference sequence). This CDR3 spans 15 amino acids. V lost 3 bases to trimming and J lost 1 base, with 13 bases between them. CDR3: CASSSGGWQNTEAFF. The CDR3 nucleotides read TGTGCCAGCAGCTCCGGAGGTTGGCAGAACACTGAAGCTTTCTTT.

This clone was found once. The chain combines TRBV5-6 with TRBJ2-7; tentative D call: TRBD2 (6 bases). V lost 0 bases, J lost 2 bases, and 9 bases lay in between. The germline V gene encodes CDR1 SGHDT and CDR2 YYEEEE. The length of the CDR3 is 14 residues. The CDR3 loop reads CASSLGWGAYEQYF. The CDR3 DNA follows: TGTGCCAGCAGCTTGGGATGGGGGGCCTACGAGCAGTACTTC. Supplemented by reference TRBV5-6 and TRBJ2-7, the full variable domain reads DAGVTQSPTHLIKTRGQQVTLRCSPKSGHDTVSWYQQALGQGPQFIFQYYEEEERQRGNFPDRFSGHQFPNYSSELNVNALLLGDSALYLCASSLGWGAYEQYFGPGTRLTVT.

The chain has TRBV5-1 and TRBJ2-1; D remains ambiguous. Germline-derived CDR1 and CDR2 are SGHRS and YFSETQ. With 4 bases removed from V and 8 bases from J, the gap between germline ends came to 10 bases. This CDR3 has 12 residues. The CDR3 loop is CASSAELDEQFF. CDR3 coding DNA: TGCGCCAGCAGCGCCGAACTCGATGAGCAGTTCTTC.

The chain employs TRBV29-1 and TRBJ2-1; a possible D gene is TRBD2 (6 bases). V lost 8 bases and J lost 4, with 15 bases in between. CDR1 is SQVTM, CDR2 ANQGSEA, per germline. This CDR3 contains 13 residues. CDR3 nucleotides: TGCAGCAGTGGAGGGTCCCCTTACAATGAGCAGTTCTTC. It yields the protein CSSGGSPYNEQFF.

The V and J genes are TRBV19 and TRBJ2-7, with D maybe TRBD2 (6 bases). The CDR3 extends over 14 amino acids. Germline CDR1 and CDR2: LNHDA and SQIVND (reference sequence). The V and J ends lost 7 bases and 0 bases respectively, with 13 bases between them. CDR3 amino acids: CASTKDYNSYEQYF. The CDR3 DNA reads TGTGCCAGTACCAAGGACTATAACTCCTACGAGCAGTACTTC.

The J gene is TRBJ2-2, the V gene TRBV9; D unresolved. The V and J ends lost 4 bases and 5 bases respectively, with 12 bases between them. Germline lookup yields CDR1 SGDLS and CDR2 YYNGEE. CDR3 size: 14 residues. The DNA of the CDR3 is TGTGCCAGCAGCCCTATAAGCTCGACCGGGGAGCTGTTTTTT. Its translation is CASSPISSTGELFF.

This clone was detected only a few times. This rearrangement joins TRBV4-1 to TRBJ1-5; no clear D. Between the trimmed V and J ends, which lost 4 bases and 6 bases, there was a span of 10 bases. The CDR3 contains 13 residues. Germline assignment: CDR1 MGHRA and CDR2 YSYEKL. The CDR3 DNA follows: TGCGCCAGCAGCCCCCCCGAGAGTCAGCCCCAGCATTTT. Translation: CASSPPESQPQHF.

The V and J genes are TRBV2 and TRBJ1-4, with 11 positions matching TRBD1. The V gene's germline CDR1 is SNHLY and CDR2 FYNNEI. The trim removed 6 bases at V and 5 bases at J, leaving 2 bases unmatched. The CDR3 is 14 amino acids. The CDR3 protein is CASRGTGGNEKLFF. The CDR3 DNA follows: TGTGCCAGCAGAGGGACAGGGGGAAATGAAAAACTGTTTTTT.